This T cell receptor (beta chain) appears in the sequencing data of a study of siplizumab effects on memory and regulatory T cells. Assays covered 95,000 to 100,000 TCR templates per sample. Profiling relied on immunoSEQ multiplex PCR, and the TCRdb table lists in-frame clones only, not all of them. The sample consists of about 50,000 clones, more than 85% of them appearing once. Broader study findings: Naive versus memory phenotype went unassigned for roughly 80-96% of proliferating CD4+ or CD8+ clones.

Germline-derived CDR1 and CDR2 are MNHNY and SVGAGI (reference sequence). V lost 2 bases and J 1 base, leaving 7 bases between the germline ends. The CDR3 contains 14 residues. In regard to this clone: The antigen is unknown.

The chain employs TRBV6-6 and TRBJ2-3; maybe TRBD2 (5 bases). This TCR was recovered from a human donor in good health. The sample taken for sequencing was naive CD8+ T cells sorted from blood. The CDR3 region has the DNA TGTGCCAGCAGTTACGACGGGGGCACAGATACGCAGTATTTT. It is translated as CASSYDGGTDTQYF.